A selection of T cell receptor beta chains follows, all from one sample in a study of blood T cell repertoires in COVID-19. Profiled with immunoSEQ multiplex PCR; TCRdb holds only in-frame clones, not every one. The sample records about 73,000 clones, 82% being singletons. Sequencing used peripheral blood. The receptors here all came from a woman aged 55-70 years with acute or convalescent COVID-19. CDR3s include the opening cysteine and the closing phenylalanine or tryptophan. Fields, in order: D gene, clone size, V gene, J gene, CDR3 DNA, CDR3 protein. The D gene is left open where the match is weak. Size is stated for part of the rows, as once, few or many counts, or as a class when the clone is expanded.

TRBD2,NA,TRBV27,TRBJ2-3,TGTGCCAGCAGCTCGGGACTAGTTGGTTCAGATACGCAGTATTTT,CASSSGLVGSDTQYF
TRBD1,NA,TRBV7-9,TRBJ2-3,TGTGCCAGCAGCCCGAGTAGGACAGGGATTTTCTTTACGCAGTATTTT,CASSPSRTGIFFTQYF
TRBD2,NA,TRBV19,TRBJ2-3,TGTGCCAGTAGTCCTGGACTAGCGGGAGGCTTCGATACGCAGTATTTT,CASSPGLAGGFDTQYF
TRBD2,NA,TRBV5-1,TRBJ2-5,TGCGCCAGCAGCTTTGCGGGAGTGGGGACCCAGTACTTC,CASSFAGVGTQYF
TRBD1,NA,TRBV27,TRBJ1-2,TGTGCCAGCAGCTGGGGACAGGGTGGCGGCTACACCTTC,CASSWGQGGGYTF
TRBD1,NA,TRBV5-1,TRBJ2-2,TGCGCCAGCAGCCCGGACAGGGTAAACACCGGGGAGCTGTTTTTT,CASSPDRVNTGELFF
NA,NA,TRBV6-5,TRBJ1-2,TGTGCCACCGAAGACAGATTCAACTATGGCTACACCTTC,CATEDRFNYGYTF
TRBD2,NA,TRBV24-1,TRBJ2-7,TGTGCCACCAGTGATTTTTCGACTAGCGGGACCTACGAGCAGTACTTC,CATSDFSTSGTYEQYF
TRBD1,NA,TRBV18,TRBJ2-7,TGTGCCAGCTCGTCCCTCGGGACAGGCTCCTACGAGCAGTACTTC,CASSSLGTGSYEQYF
NA,NA,TRBV12-3/TRBV12-4,TRBJ1-2,TGTGCCAGCGACCGCGGGTATGGCTACACCTTC,CASDRGYGYTF
NA,few,TRBV5-1,TRBJ2-5,TGCGCCAGCAGCTTGGCGCGTGAGAAAGAGACCCAGTACTTC,CASSLAREKETQYF
NA,NA,TRBV2,TRBJ2-3,TGTGCCAGCAGTGAACGGATGACGGGTACGCAGTATTTT,CASSERMTGTQYF
NA,NA,TRBV25-1,TRBJ1-2,TGTGCCAGCAGTGAATCAAACGGACAGCGAACCTATGGCTACACCTTC,CASSESNGQRTYGYTF
TRBD1,NA,TRBV19,TRBJ1-2,TGTGCCACCTGGGGGACAGGACTCTATGGCTACACCTTC,CATWGTGLYGYTF
TRBD2,NA,TRBV3-1/TRBV3-2,TRBJ2-1,TGTGCCAGCAGCCCGACCCAGACTAGCGGGAGGGGGAGTGAGCAGTTCTTC,CASSPTQTSGRGSEQFF
TRBD2,NA,TRBV19,TRBJ2-7,TGTGCCAGTAGTCCCAGGACTAGCGGGAGTTCCTACGAGCAGTACTTC,CASSPRTSGSSYEQYF
TRBD1,once,TRBV7-8,TRBJ1-5,TGTGCCAGCAGCTTAGAGGGACAGGGGGGGCCCCAGCATTTT,CASSLEGQGGPQHF
TRBD1,NA,TRBV9,TRBJ1-5,TGTGCCAGCAGCCCGGGACAGGTCAATCAGCCCCAGCATTTT,CASSPGQVNQPQHF
NA,NA,TRBV24-1,TRBJ1-1,TGTGCCACCATGGCTTTCTCAGTATTGTCTGAAGCTTTCTTT,CATMAFSVLSEAFF
NA,once,TRBV28,TRBJ2-5,TGTGCCAGCAGTTTATGGGGGGGAACGGTTGGATTGGGAGAGACCCAGTACTTC,CASSLWGGTVGLGETQYF
NA,few,TRBV6-1,TRBJ1-4,TGTGCCAGCAGTGAAGACCGGACAGCCACTTCGGCGTTTTTT,CASSEDRTATSAFF